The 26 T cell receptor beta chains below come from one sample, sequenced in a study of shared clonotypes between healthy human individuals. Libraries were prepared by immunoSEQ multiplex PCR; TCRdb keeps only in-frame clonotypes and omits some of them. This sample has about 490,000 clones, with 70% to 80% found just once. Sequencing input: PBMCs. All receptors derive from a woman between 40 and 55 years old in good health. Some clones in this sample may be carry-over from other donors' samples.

The CDR3 region is CASRPLAGGGEQYF. DNA for the CDR3: TGTGCCAGCAGACCCCTAGCGGGAGGGGGGGAGCAGTACTTC. The chain links TRBV2 to TRBJ2-7, with 12 bases lining up with TRBD2. Per germline, CDR1 SNHLY and CDR2 FYNNEI. CDR3 size: 14 residues. J was trimmed by 7 bases and V by 6 bases; bases with no gene match: 7.

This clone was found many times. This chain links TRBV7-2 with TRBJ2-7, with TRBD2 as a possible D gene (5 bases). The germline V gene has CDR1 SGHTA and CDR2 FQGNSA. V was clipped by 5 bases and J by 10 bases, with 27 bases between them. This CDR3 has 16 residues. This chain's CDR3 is CASSPRPLVSKPEQYF. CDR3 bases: TGTGCCAGCAGCCCCAGGCCACTAGTTTCGAAACCTGAACAGTACTTC.

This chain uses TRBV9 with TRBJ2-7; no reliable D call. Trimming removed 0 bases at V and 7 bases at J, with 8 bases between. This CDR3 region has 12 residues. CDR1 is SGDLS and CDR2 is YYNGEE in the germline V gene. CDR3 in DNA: TGTGCCAGCAGCGTAGGTGCTGGGGAGCAGTACTTC. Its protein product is CASSVGAGEQYF.

CDR3 region: CASTSYQNTEAFF. In DNA, the CDR3 is TGTGCCAGCACCTCGTATCAGAACACTGAAGCTTTCTTT. V usage is TRBV2 and J usage is TRBJ1-1; D uncertain. The CDR3 totals 13 residues. Germline values: CDR1 SNHLY, CDR2 FYNNEI. V lost 7 bases and J lost 1, with 10 bases in between. Full variable domain (missing parts from reference TRBV2 and TRBJ1-1): EPEVTQTPSHQVTQMGQEVILRCVPISNHLYFYWYRQILGQKVEFLVSFYNNEISEKSEIFDDQFSVERPDGSNFTLKIRSTKLEDSAMYFCASTSYQNTEAFFGQGTRLTVV.

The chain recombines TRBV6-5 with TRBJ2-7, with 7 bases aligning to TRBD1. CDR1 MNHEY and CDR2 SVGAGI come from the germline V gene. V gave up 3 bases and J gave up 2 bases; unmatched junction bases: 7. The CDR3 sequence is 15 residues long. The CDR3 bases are TGTGCCAGCAGTTATTATCACAGGGGTGCCTACGAGCAGTACTTC. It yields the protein CASSYYHRGAYEQYF.

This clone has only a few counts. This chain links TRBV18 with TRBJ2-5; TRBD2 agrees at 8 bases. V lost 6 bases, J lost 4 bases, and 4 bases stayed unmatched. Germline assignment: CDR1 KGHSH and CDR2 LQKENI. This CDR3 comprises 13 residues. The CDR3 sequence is CASSREGGETQYF. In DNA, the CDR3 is TGTGCCAGCTCCCGGGAGGGAGGAGAGACCCAGTACTTC. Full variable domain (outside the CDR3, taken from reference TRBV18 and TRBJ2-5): NAGVMQNPRHLVRRRGQEARLRCSPMKGHSHVYWYRQLPEEGLKFMVYLQKENIIDESGMPKERFSAEFPKEGPSILRIQQVVRGDSAAYFCASSREGGETQYFGPGTRLLVL.

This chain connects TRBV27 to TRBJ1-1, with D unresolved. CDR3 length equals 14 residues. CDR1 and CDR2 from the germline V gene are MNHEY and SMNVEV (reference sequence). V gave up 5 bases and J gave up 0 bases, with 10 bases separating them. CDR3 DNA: TGTGCCAGCAGTACCCGTCCCTTGAACACTGAAGCTTTCTTT. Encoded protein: CASSTRPLNTEAFF.

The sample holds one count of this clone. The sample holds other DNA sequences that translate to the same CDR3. The CDR3 spells CASSEEDTDTQYF. The CDR3 DNA reads as TGTGCCAGCAGTGAGGAAGACACAGATACGCAGTATTTT. The V and J genes are TRBV6-4 and TRBJ2-3; D not certain. The CDR3 is made up of 13 amino acids. Trimming removed 3 bases from V and 2 bases from J, with 6 bases in between. The germline gives CDR1 MRHNA, CDR2 SNTAGT.

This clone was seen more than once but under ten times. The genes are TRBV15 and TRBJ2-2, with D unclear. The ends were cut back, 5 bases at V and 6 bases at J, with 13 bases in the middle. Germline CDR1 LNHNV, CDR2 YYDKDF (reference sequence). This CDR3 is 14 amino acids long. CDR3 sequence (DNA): TGTGCCACCAGCGGGAACGCCGAGGCCGGGGAGCTGTTTTTT. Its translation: CATSGNAEAGELFF.

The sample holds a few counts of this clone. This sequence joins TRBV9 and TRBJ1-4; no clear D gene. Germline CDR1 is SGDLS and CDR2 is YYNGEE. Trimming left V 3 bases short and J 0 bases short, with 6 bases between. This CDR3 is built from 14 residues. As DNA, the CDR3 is TGTGCCAGCAGCGAAGTTTCAACTAATGAAAAACTGTTTTTT. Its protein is CASSEVSTNEKLFF.

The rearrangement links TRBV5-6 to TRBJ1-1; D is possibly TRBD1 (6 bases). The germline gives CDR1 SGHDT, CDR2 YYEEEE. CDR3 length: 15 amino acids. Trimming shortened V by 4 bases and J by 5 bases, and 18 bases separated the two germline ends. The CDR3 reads CASSPEGGVGTEAFF. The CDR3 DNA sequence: TGTGCCAGCAGCCCCGAGGGGGGCGTCGGTACTGAAGCTTTCTTT.

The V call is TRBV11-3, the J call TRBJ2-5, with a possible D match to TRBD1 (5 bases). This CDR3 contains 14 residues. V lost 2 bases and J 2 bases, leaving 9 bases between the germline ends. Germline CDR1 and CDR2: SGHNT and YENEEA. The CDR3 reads CASSLSGFQETQYF. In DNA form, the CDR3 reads TGTGCCAGCAGCTTATCAGGGTTTCAAGAGACCCAGTACTTC. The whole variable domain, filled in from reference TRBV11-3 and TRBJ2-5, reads EAGVVQSPRYKIIEKKQPVAFWCNPISGHNTLYWYLQNLGQGPELLIRYENEEAVDDSQLPKDRFSAERLKGVDSTLKIQPAELGDSAVYLCASSLSGFQETQYFGPGTRLLVL.

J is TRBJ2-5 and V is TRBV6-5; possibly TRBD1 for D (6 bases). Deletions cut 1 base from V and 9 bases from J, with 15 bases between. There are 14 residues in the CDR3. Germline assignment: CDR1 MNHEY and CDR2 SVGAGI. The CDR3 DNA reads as TGTGCCAGCAGTTACTTAGTACAGGGAAACCCCCAGTACTTC. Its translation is CASSYLVQGNPQYF.

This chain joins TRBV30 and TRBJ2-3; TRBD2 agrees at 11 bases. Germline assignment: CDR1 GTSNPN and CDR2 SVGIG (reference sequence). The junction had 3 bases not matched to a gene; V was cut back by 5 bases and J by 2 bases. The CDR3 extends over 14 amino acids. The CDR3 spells CAWQTSGITDTQYF. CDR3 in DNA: TGTGCCTGGCAGACTAGCGGGATCACAGATACGCAGTATTTT.

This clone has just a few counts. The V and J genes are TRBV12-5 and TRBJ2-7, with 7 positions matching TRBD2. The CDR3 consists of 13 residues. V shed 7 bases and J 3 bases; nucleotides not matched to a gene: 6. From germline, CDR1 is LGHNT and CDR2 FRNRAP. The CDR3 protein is CASALGDYYEQYF. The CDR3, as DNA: TGTGCTAGTGCCCTCGGGGACTACTACGAGCAGTACTTC.

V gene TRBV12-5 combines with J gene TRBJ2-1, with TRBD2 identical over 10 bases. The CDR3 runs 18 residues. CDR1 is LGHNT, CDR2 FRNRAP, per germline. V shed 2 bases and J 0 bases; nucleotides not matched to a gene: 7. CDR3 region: CASGLSLSGRFSYNEQFF. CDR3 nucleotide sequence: TGTGCTAGTGGTTTGTCACTTAGCGGGAGGTTCTCCTACAATGAGCAGTTCTTC.

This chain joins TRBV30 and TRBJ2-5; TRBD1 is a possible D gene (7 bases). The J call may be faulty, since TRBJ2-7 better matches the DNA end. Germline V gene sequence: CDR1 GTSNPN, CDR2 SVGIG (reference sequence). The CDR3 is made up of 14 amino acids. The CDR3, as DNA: TGTGCCTGGAGTCAGGGGGGCCCCTCCTACGAGCAGTACTTC. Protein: CAWSQGGPSYEQYF.

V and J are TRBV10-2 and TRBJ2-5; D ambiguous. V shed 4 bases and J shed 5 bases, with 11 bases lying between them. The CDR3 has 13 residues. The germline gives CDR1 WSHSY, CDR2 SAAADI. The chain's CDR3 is CASSASSGETQYF. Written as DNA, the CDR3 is TGCGCCAGCAGTGCTTCTAGTGGGGAGACCCAGTACTTC.

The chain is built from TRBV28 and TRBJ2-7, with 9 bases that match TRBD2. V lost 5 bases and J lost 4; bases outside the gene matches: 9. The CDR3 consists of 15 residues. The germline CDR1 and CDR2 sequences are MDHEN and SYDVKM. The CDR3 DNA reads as TGTGCCAGCAGTATTATAGCGGGAGCGCGGTACGAGCAGTACTTC. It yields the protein CASSIIAGARYEQYF.

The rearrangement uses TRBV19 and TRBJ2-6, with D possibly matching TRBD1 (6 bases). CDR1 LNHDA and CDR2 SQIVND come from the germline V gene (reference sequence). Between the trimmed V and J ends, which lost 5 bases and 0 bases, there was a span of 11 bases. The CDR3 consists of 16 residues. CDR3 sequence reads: CASSGTSSSGANVLTF. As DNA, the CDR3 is TGTGCCAGTAGTGGGACATCAAGCTCTGGGGCCAACGTCCTGACTTTC.

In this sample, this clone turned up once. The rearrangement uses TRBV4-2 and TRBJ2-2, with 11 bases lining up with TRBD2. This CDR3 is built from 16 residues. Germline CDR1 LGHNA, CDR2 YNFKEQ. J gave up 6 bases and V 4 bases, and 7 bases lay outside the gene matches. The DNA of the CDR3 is TGTGCCAGCAGCCCCCAACTAGCGGGAGTAGCCGGGGAGCTGTTTTTT. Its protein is CASSPQLAGVAGELFF.

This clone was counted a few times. CDR3 residues: CASSMGLAGRHEQFF. In DNA form, the CDR3 reads TGTGCCAGTAGTATGGGACTAGCGGGAAGGCATGAGCAGTTCTTC. The rearrangement links TRBV19 to TRBJ2-1; the match to TRBD2 covers 13 bases. Per the germline V gene, CDR1 is LNHDA and CDR2 is SQIVND (reference sequence). The CDR3 totals 15 residues. Germline trimming cut 3 bases from V and 8 bases from J; bases unmatched to any gene: 4. The full variable domain, in which reference TRBV19 and TRBJ2-1 provide the parts outside the CDR3, is DGGITQSPKYLFRKEGQNVTLSCEQNLNHDAMYWYRQDPGQGLRLIYYSQIVNDFQKGDIAEGYSVSREKKESFPLTVTSAQKNPTAFYLCASSMGLAGRHEQFFGPGTRLTVL.

The CDR3 bases are TGTGCCAGCAGCTTAGGGTTAGCGAGCTCCTACAATGAGCAGTTCTTC. Encoded protein: CASSLGLASSYNEQFF. J is TRBJ2-1 and V is TRBV7-3, with a tentative D call TRBD2 (5 bases). CDR1 and CDR2 (germline): SGHTA, FQGTGA. Trimming cost V 2 bases and J 0 bases, with 11 bases left between them. The CDR3 runs 16 residues.

This CDR3 reads CASSRLAGYNEQFF. CDR3 sequence (DNA): TGTGCCAGCAGCCGACTAGCGGGATACAATGAGCAGTTCTTC. V usage is TRBV6-5 and J usage is TRBJ2-1, with 11 bases fitting TRBD2. The CDR3 is made up of 14 amino acids. V was pared by 6 bases and J by 4 bases, with 2 bases of the junction left unmatched. The germline V gene has CDR1 MNHEY and CDR2 SVGAGI.

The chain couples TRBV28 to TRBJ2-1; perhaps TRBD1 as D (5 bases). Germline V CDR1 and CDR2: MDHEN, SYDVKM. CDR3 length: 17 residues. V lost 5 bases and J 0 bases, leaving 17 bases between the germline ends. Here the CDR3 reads CASSGRAYLYSYNEQFF. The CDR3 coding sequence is TGTGCCAGCAGTGGCAGGGCCTACTTATACTCCTACAATGAGCAGTTCTTC.

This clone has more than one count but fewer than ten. The CDR3 sequence is CSVEGAGTGHPYEQYF. The CDR3 region has the DNA TGCAGCGTTGAAGGTGCCGGGACAGGGCACCCCTACGAGCAGTACTTC. V is TRBV29-1 and J is TRBJ2-7; TRBD1 agrees at 9 bases. The CDR3 has 16 residues. The ends lost 1 base at V and 2 bases at J; junction bases unmatched: 9. Germline values: CDR1 SQVTM, CDR2 ANQGSEA.